The entry below gives a single TCR beta chain sequence along with its context. Recruits, aged about 18 to 90 years, lived in 20 to 30 US areas. In the original workflow: Estimation of nucleated cell counts relied on the amplification of reference gene primers. Sequencing was performed with immunoSEQ multiplex PCR; in TCRdb, only in-frame clones are kept and a portion is missing. V and J calls and clone size are as listed in that table; D and trimming were resolved from the DNA. The repertoire holds about 220,000 clones, about four fifths seen once, with 3% to 4.5% in the top ten. The sample comes from a study of blood T cell repertoires in COVID-19. Sequences were obtained from PBMCs or T cells enriched from blood (not recorded which). The TCR comes from a woman between 40 and 55 years old who had been exposed to COVID-19.

DNA of the CDR3: TGTGCCAGCACCCCGAGGGAACGCCACCAAGAGACCCAGTACTTC. This gives the protein CASTPRERHQETQYF. This chain links TRBV28 with TRBJ2-5; possibly TRBD2 for D (5 bases). Looked up from germline, CDR1 is MDHEN and CDR2 is SYDVKM. CDR3 length equals 15 residues. V shed 7 bases and J shed 0 bases, with 15 bases lying between them.